Presented here are 28 T cell receptor beta chains from one specimen sequenced in a study of graft-versus-host responses after intestinal transplantation. No antigens are known for them. Only in-frame clones appear in the TCRdb table, and some are missing; sequencing was by immunoSEQ multiplex PCR. The sample yields approximately 78,000 clones, roughly 84% seen once. This specimen consisted of unstimulated CD8+ T cells sorted from spleen or lymph node cells, obtained before transplant. The receptor source for this set is a human donor who was the organ donor for an intestinal transplant.

This clone was detected once. The genes are TRBV5-1 and TRBJ2-3, with D uncertain. The germline CDR1 and CDR2 sequences are SGHRS and YFSETQ. CDR3 length equals 12 residues. V was shortened by 0 bases and J by 6 bases, with 5 bases between the two germline ends. The CDR3 loop reads CASSLARDTQYF. The CDR3 DNA sequence: TGCGCCAGCAGCTTGGCCCGGGATACGCAGTATTTT.

This chain connects TRBV27 to TRBJ1-4; 7 bases fit TRBD1. Germline lookup yields CDR1 MNHEY and CDR2 SMNVEV (reference sequence). The CDR3 is made up of 14 amino acids. V was pared by 6 bases and J by 5 bases, with 6 bases of the junction left unmatched. CDR3 region: CASREGALNEKLFF. DNA of the CDR3: TGTGCCAGCAGAGAGGGGGCGTTGAATGAAAAACTGTTTTTT.

This clone was recorded a few times. This chain connects TRBV27 to TRBJ2-1; 13 bases align to TRBD2. Germline V gene lookup returns CDR1 MNHEY and CDR2 SMNVEV (reference sequence). V gave up 0 bases and J gave up 6 bases; unmatched junction bases: 8. The CDR3 spans 18 residues. DNA of the CDR3: TGTGCCAGCAGTTTATCCCTCGGAACTAGCGGGGGGGCCAATGAGCAGTTCTTC. This codes for CASSLSLGTSGGANEQFF.

This clone is a singleton in its sample. J is TRBJ2-7 and V is TRBV4-2, with D perhaps TRBD1 (5 bases). The CDR3 is made up of 15 amino acids. The V gene's germline CDR1 is LGHNA and CDR2 YNFKEQ. V was trimmed by 1 base and J by 3 bases, leaving 13 bases between them. The CDR3 region has the DNA TGTGCCAGCAGCCAAGGGGGTCCAGGGTACTACGAGCAGTACTTC. It is translated as CASSQGGPGYYEQYF.

The gene calls are TRBV4-1 and TRBJ2-1; tentative D call: TRBD2 (6 bases). Trimming cost V 4 bases and J 4 bases, with 20 bases left between them. This CDR3 is 17 amino acids long. The V gene's germline CDR1 is MGHRA and CDR2 YSYEKL. The CDR3 reads CASSRLAGSSFYNEQFF. CDR3 nucleotide sequence: TGCGCCAGCAGCCGTTTAGCCGGGAGCTCTTTTTACAATGAGCAGTTCTTC.

The chain uses TRBV7-9 and TRBJ2-2; TRBD1 is a possible D gene (5 bases). Per germline, CDR1 SEHNR and CDR2 FQNEAQ (reference sequence). Trimming took off 1 base at V and 3 bases at J, with 9 bases between the two ends. This CDR3 comprises 15 residues. The chain's CDR3 is CASSLDRIDTGELFF. The CDR3 nucleotides read TGTGCCAGCAGCTTAGACAGGATTGACACCGGGGAGCTGTTTTTT.

This chain uses TRBV11-2 with TRBJ2-5, with 12 bases fitting TRBD2. V was pared by 2 bases and J by 5 bases, with 9 bases of the junction left unmatched. CDR1 SGHAT and CDR2 FQNNGV come from the germline V gene. This CDR3 is built from 17 residues. The DNA for the CDR3 is TGTGCCAGCAGCTTAAGGACTAGCGGGGCCCTTGTGGAGACCCAGTACTTC. Encoded protein: CASSLRTSGALVETQYF.

The rearrangement links TRBV11-2 to TRBJ1-1; 7 nucleotides agree with TRBD1. CDR3 size: 14 residues. Trimming cost V 5 bases and J 4 bases; bases outside gene matches: 7. Looked up from germline, CDR1 is SGHAT and CDR2 is FQNNGV. The DNA of the CDR3 is TGTGCCAGCAGCCGAAACCGACAGGGCACTGAAGCTTTCTTT. Translating gives CASSRNRQGTEAFF.

Concerning this clone: The same CDR3 can be traced to other DNA sequences in this sample. This chain links TRBV6-1 with TRBJ2-1, with D tentatively TRBD1 (6 bases). Per the germline V gene, CDR1 is MNHNS and CDR2 is SASEGT. The ends were cut back, 0 bases at V and 0 bases at J, with 6 bases in the middle. The CDR3 consists of 15 residues. The CDR3, as DNA: TGTGCCAGCAGTGAAGCAGGGGGCTCCTACAATGAGCAGTTCTTC. It encodes CASSEAGGSYNEQFF.

Only one count was recorded for this clone. The V call is TRBV7-9, the J call TRBJ1-2; no clear D gene. The CDR3 length is 13 residues. The V gene's germline CDR1 is SEHNR and CDR2 FQNEAQ (reference sequence). V was shortened by 3 bases and J by 4 bases, with 9 bases between the two germline ends. CDR3 loop: CASSLIQSYGYTF. As DNA, the CDR3 is TGTGCCAGCAGCTTGATACAGAGCTATGGCTACACCTTC.

This chain uses TRBV5-1 with TRBJ2-7, with 7 positions matching TRBD1. The CDR3 spans 16 residues. Germline V gene lookup returns CDR1 SGHRS and CDR2 YFSETQ. V was clipped by 1 base and J by 1 base; unmatched bases: 8. Written as DNA, the CDR3 is TGCGCCAGCAGCTTGACTACCGGGACAGCTTCCTACGAGCAGTACTTC. Translated, it gives CASSLTTGTASYEQYF. Full variable domain (outside the CDR3, taken from reference TRBV5-1 and TRBJ2-7): KAGVTQTPRYLIKTRGQQVTLSCSPISGHRSVSWYQQTPGQGLQFLFEYFSETQRNKGNFPGRFSGRQFSNSRSEMNVSTLELGDSALYLCASSLTTGTASYEQYFGPGTRLTVT.

Points on this clone: Mismatch with germline at one junction end may stem from a read error. V gene TRBV6-5 combines with J gene TRBJ2-5; tentatively, D is TRBD2 (5 bases). The germline V gene encodes CDR1 MNHEY and CDR2 SVGAGI. This CDR3 region has 11 residues. CDR3 loop: CASSPLGTDHF. For the CDR3, the DNA is TGTGCCAGCAGCCCACTAGGAACTGACCACTTC.

This chain joins TRBV9 and TRBJ2-6; 7 bases are shared with TRBD2. The J segment lost 2 bases and the V segment lost 1 base, leaving 15 bases of the junction unmatched. CDR3 length: 20 residues. CDR1 is SGDLS, CDR2 YYNGEE, per germline. The DNA for the CDR3 is TGTGCCAGCAGCGTACCACCTGCTAGCGGCTGGTCTCCTGGGGCCAACGTCCTGACTTTC. It specifies CASSVPPASGWSPGANVLTF.

J is TRBJ2-1 and V is TRBV9, with TRBD2 matching 7 bases. Trimming at V came to 0 bases and at J to 5 bases, leaving 2 bases not matched to a gene. The germline gives CDR1 SGDLS, CDR2 YYNGEE. The CDR3 spans 14 residues. CDR3 coding DNA: TGTGCCAGCAGCGTAGCGGGGGGACACAATGAGCAGTTCTTC. This gives the protein CASSVAGGHNEQFF.

The chain carries TRBV28 and TRBJ2-7; the D gene is possibly TRBD2 (5 bases). This CDR3 is built from 15 residues. Trimming cost V 7 bases and J 1 base, with 17 bases left between them. In germline, CDR1 is MDHEN, CDR2 SYDVKM. The CDR3 reads CASNTFEGWSYEQYF. CDR3 coding DNA: TGTGCCAGCAACACTTTTGAGGGTTGGTCCTACGAGCAGTACTTC. Variable domain in full (rest from reference TRBV28 and TRBJ2-7): DVKVTQSSRYLVKRTGEKVFLECVQDMDHENMFWYRQDPGLGLRLIYFSYDVKMKEKGDIPEGYSVSREKKERFSLILESASTNQTSMYLCASNTFEGWSYEQYFGPGTRLTVT.

In this sample, this clone turned up a few times. The V gene is TRBV4-2, the J gene TRBJ1-1; D is undetermined. The CDR3 is 15 amino acids. Per the germline V gene, CDR1 is LGHNA and CDR2 is YNFKEQ. Trimming took off 1 base at V and 1 base at J, with 10 bases between the two ends. The CDR3 loop reads CASSQAMGTNTEAFF. CDR3 nucleotide sequence: TGTGCCAGCAGCCAAGCAATGGGTACGAACACTGAAGCTTTCTTT.

This clone was observed a single time. This chain uses TRBV6-5 with TRBJ2-4; the match to TRBD2 covers 9 bases. V was pared by 9 bases and J by 4 bases, with 10 bases of the junction left unmatched. CDR3 size: 15 residues. Germline CDR1 MNHEY, CDR2 SVGAGI. CDR3 in DNA: TGTGCCAGTCAGTTAGTTGCGGGGGGGAAAAACATTCAGTACTTC. This encodes CASQLVAGGKNIQYF.

The chain carries TRBV27 and TRBJ2-3; the match to TRBD1 covers 9 bases. Germline CDR1 is MNHEY and CDR2 is SMNVEV (reference sequence). With 6 bases clipped from V and 2 bases from J, the junction kept 15 bases outside the gene matches. This CDR3 is built from 18 residues. The CDR3 DNA sequence: TGTGCCAGCAGCCCCGAAGGCAATACAGGGGGCCCCACAGATACGCAGTATTTT. Protein: CASSPEGNTGGPTDTQYF.

V and J are TRBV7-6 and TRBJ1-2, with D unresolved. V was clipped by 4 bases and J by 6 bases, with 24 bases between them. Germline CDR1 is SGHVS and CDR2 is FNYEAQ. CDR3 length equals 17 residues. CDR3 nucleotide sequence: TGTGCCAGCAGCTCCCGGGTTGGCGGACTACCAAGGAATGGCTACACCTTC. This gives the protein CASSSRVGGLPRNGYTF.

The CDR3 here is CASSQDPWGNQPQHF. The CDR3 nucleotides read TGCGCCAGCAGCCAAGACCCCTGGGGCAATCAGCCCCAGCATTTT. The chain combines TRBV4-1 with TRBJ1-5; D gene unclear. The V end was cut by 0 bases, the J end by 2 bases, with 8 bases between. The CDR3 contains 15 residues. Germline lookup yields CDR1 MGHRA and CDR2 YSYEKL.

V usage is TRBV13 and J usage is TRBJ2-5, with 7 positions matching TRBD2. V was pared by 5 bases and J by 2 bases, with 8 bases of the junction left unmatched. From germline, CDR1 is PRHDT and CDR2 FYEKMQ (reference sequence). This CDR3 has 15 amino acids. CDR3 protein: CASSLFRAGQETQYF. CDR3 in DNA: TGTGCCAGCAGCCTATTCAGAGCGGGGCAAGAGACCCAGTACTTC.

V gene TRBV4-2 combines with J gene TRBJ2-2; TRBD2 agrees at 8 bases. Germline CDR1 LGHNA, CDR2 YNFKEQ. V dropped 1 base and J dropped 5; count of bases not matched to a gene: 6. The CDR3 sequence is 16 residues long. CDR3 region: CASSQGDLAGTGELFF. The CDR3 DNA sequence: TGTGCCAGCAGCCAAGGTGACCTAGCGGGTACCGGGGAGCTGTTTTTT.

The V call is TRBV28, the J call TRBJ1-1; D gene unclear. V lost 4 bases to trimming and J lost 0 bases, with 9 bases between them. The CDR3 is 14 residues long. Germline CDR1 reads MDHEN; CDR2 reads SYDVKM. The CDR3: CASSWPSMNTEAFF. Here the CDR3 DNA reads TGTGCCAGCAGTTGGCCCAGCATGAACACTGAAGCTTTCTTT.

The rearrangement joins TRBV30 to TRBJ2-7, with D unclear. This CDR3 is 14 amino acids long. Germline CDR1 and CDR2: GTSNPN and SVGIG (reference sequence). The V end was cut by 0 bases, the J end by 2 bases, with 11 bases between. CDR3 sequence reads: CAWSVRRAAYEQYF. The CDR3 region has the DNA TGTGCCTGGAGTGTACGTCGGGCAGCCTACGAGCAGTACTTC.

This clone was found once. For the CDR3, the DNA is TGTGCCAGCAGCTTTTCTGCCAGAGCCACGGATGAAAAACTGTTTTTT. Protein product: CASSFSARATDEKLFF. The V call is TRBV5-5, the J call TRBJ1-4; D unclear. CDR1 and CDR2 from the germline V gene are SGHKS and YYEKEE (reference sequence). The length of the CDR3 is 16 residues. Trimming pared 2 bases from V and 6 bases from J, leaving 17 bases between.

The chain couples TRBV2 to TRBJ1-2; 8 bases align to TRBD1. The CDR3 length is 12 residues. V shed 10 bases, J shed 7 bases, and the junction held 8 bases outside the gene matches. CDR1 and CDR2 (germline): SNHLY, FYNNEI. The CDR3 loop is CATLDREVGYTF. CDR3 DNA: TGTGCCACCCTGGACAGGGAGGTTGGCTACACCTTC.

This chain links TRBV9 with TRBJ1-2; 7 nucleotides match TRBD1. The germline gives CDR1 SGDLS, CDR2 YYNGEE. Trimming took 0 bases from V and 3 from J; bases not matched to a gene: 20. The CDR3 has 20 residues. The CDR3 loop is CASSVDEGRDSLILYYGYTF. The DNA for the CDR3 is TGTGCCAGCAGCGTAGACGAGGGGAGGGACAGCCTGATCCTATACTATGGCTACACCTTC.

The CDR3 region is CASSIEGANYGYTF. The DNA for the CDR3 is TGTGCCAGTAGTATTGAGGGAGCTAACTATGGCTACACCTTC. The V and J genes are TRBV19 and TRBJ1-2, with D uncertain. V was shortened by 3 bases and J by 0 bases, with 8 bases between the two germline ends. The CDR3 extends over 14 amino acids. Germline CDR1 LNHDA, CDR2 SQIVND (reference sequence).